This T cell receptor beta chain appears in the sequencing data of a study of early stage breast cancer tumors. Concerning this clone itself: Its antigen remains unknown.

Study results and limitations: Tumors had about 2.5-fold higher T cell density and higher clonality than adjacent normal breast tissue.

The CDR3 has 17 residues. Trimming pared 4 bases from V and 3 bases from J, leaving 22 bases between. The germline gives CDR1 SGDLS, CDR2 YYNGEE. Libraries were prepared by immunoSEQ multiplex PCR; TCRdb keeps only in-frame clonotypes and omits some of them. The sample includes 25,000 to 35,000 clones, roughly 50% of them seen just once. The TCR was taken from a person aged 45 to 59 with breast cancer. The rearrangement links TRBV9 to TRBJ2-5, with D possibly called TRBD1 or TRBD2 (6 bases each). Input material: breast tumor tissue. This chain's CDR3 is CASSLRRGGPLEETQYF. For the CDR3, the DNA is TGTGCCAGCAGCCTCCGGCGAGGGGGGCCCCTCGAAGAGACCCAGTACTTC.